The rows below give T cell receptor beta chains drawn from one sample of a study of blood T cell repertoires in COVID-19. Produced via immunoSEQ multiplex PCR; TCRdb's table is partial and in-frame only. The sample has approximately 250,000 clones, 86% seen once. The sequencing sample was made of peripheral blood. These TCRs come from a middle-aged man with active or convalescent COVID-19. The CDR3 runs from the conserved cysteine through the conserved F or W. The D gene is left open where the match is weak. Size is stated for part of the rows, as once, few or many counts, or as a class when the clone is expanded.

clone size: NA; D gene: TRBD2; J gene: TRBJ2-3; V gene: TRBV10-3; CDR3 DNA: TGTGCCATCAGTTACTCGACTAGCGGGGCTACGCAGTATTTT; CDR3 protein: CAISYSTSGATQYF
clone size: NA; D gene: TRBD1; J gene: TRBJ1-5; V gene: TRBV11-2; CDR3 DNA: TGTGCCAGCAGCTTAGGATACAGGGGCCATCAGCCCCAGCATTTT; CDR3 protein: CASSLGYRGHQPQHF
clone size: few; D gene: NA; J gene: TRBJ1-5; V gene: TRBV12-3/TRBV12-4; CDR3 DNA: TGTGCCAGCAAAATATCGGGACAGCCCCAGCATTTT; CDR3 protein: CASKISGQPQHF
clone size: NA; D gene: TRBD2; J gene: TRBJ2-7; V gene: TRBV7-6; CDR3 DNA: TGTGCCAGCAGCTTAGCGCTAGCGGGAGGGCAACACGAGCAGTACTTC; CDR3 protein: CASSLALAGGQHEQYF
clone size: NA; D gene: NA; J gene: TRBJ1-2; V gene: TRBV6-2/TRBV6-3; CDR3 DNA: TGTGCCAGCAGTTACGGAGCGGGGGTTAGTTATGGCTACACCTTC; CDR3 protein: CASSYGAGVSYGYTF
clone size: NA; D gene: NA; J gene: TRBJ1-1; V gene: TRBV14; CDR3 DNA: TGTGCCAGCAGCCAAGAGATGGGGAGAGTAGTCTCAATGAACACTGAAGCTTTCTTT; CDR3 protein: CASSQEMGRVVSMNTEAFF
clone size: NA; D gene: TRBD2; J gene: TRBJ2-6; V gene: TRBV7-2; CDR3 DNA: TGTGCCAGCAGCTTAGCATTCGGACTAGCGGGGGTAATCTCTGGGGCCAACGTCCTGACTTTC; CDR3 protein: CASSLAFGLAGVISGANVLTF
clone size: NA; D gene: TRBD2; J gene: TRBJ2-7; V gene: TRBV5-6; CDR3 DNA: TGTGCCAGCAGCTTGCCTAGCGGGGGGAGCTCCTACGAGCAGTACTTC; CDR3 protein: CASSLPSGGSSYEQYF
clone size: NA; D gene: NA; J gene: TRBJ2-3; V gene: TRBV9; CDR3 DNA: NA; CDR3 protein: CASSVAPGNHKYF
clone size: once; D gene: NA; J gene: TRBJ2-7; V gene: TRBV3-1/TRBV3-2; CDR3 DNA: TGTGCCAGCAGGACTACCGGAGGGTACGAGCAGTACTTC; CDR3 protein: CASRTTGGYEQYF
clone size: NA; D gene: NA; J gene: TRBJ1-6; V gene: TRBV27; CDR3 DNA: TGTGCCAGCAGTGTGGAGGGCTCCTATAATTCACCCCTCCACTTT; CDR3 protein: CASSVEGSYNSPLHF
clone size: NA; D gene: TRBD2; J gene: TRBJ2-7; V gene: TRBV3-1/TRBV3-2; CDR3 DNA: TGTGCCAGCAGACTAGCGGGACGCTACGAGCAGTACTTC; CDR3 protein: CASRLAGRYEQYF
clone size: NA; D gene: TRBD2; J gene: TRBJ2-7; V gene: TRBV24-1; CDR3 DNA: TGTGCCACCAGTGATGCCGAAGCGGGGGGCCTTTACGAGCAGTACTTC; CDR3 protein: CATSDAEAGGLYEQYF
clone size: once; D gene: NA; J gene: TRBJ1-1; V gene: TRBV6-6; CDR3 DNA: TGTGCCAGCAGTTACGCGTACGGGGACACTGAAGCTTTCTTT; CDR3 protein: CASSYAYGDTEAFF
clone size: NA; D gene: TRBD1; J gene: TRBJ1-6; V gene: TRBV9; CDR3 DNA: TGTGCCAGCAACGGTGGGACAGCAGATAATTCACCCCTCCACTTT; CDR3 protein: CASNGGTADNSPLHF
clone size: NA; D gene: TRBD1; J gene: TRBJ2-1; V gene: TRBV5-1; CDR3 DNA: TGCGCCAGCAGCTACTCCGGGACAGGATACAATGAGCAGTTCTTC; CDR3 protein: CASSYSGTGYNEQFF
clone size: NA; D gene: TRBD1; J gene: TRBJ1-1; V gene: TRBV29-1; CDR3 DNA: TGCAGCGTTGAAGGGACAGGGGTTAGAGTTAGGACTGAAGCTTTCTTT; CDR3 protein: CSVEGTGVRVRTEAFF
clone size: NA; D gene: TRBD2; J gene: TRBJ2-1; V gene: TRBV19; CDR3 DNA: TGTGCCAGTAGTATAGACACTAGGACTAGAGTACAGTTCTTC; CDR3 protein: CASSIDTRTRVQFF
clone size: few; D gene: TRBD1; J gene: TRBJ1-5; V gene: TRBV5-5; CDR3 DNA: TGTGCCAGCAGCCAGGGGACAGAGTATCAGCCCCAGCATTTT; CDR3 protein: CASSQGTEYQPQHF
clone size: NA; D gene: TRBD2; J gene: TRBJ2-5; V gene: TRBV2; CDR3 DNA: TGTGCCAGCAGTGAATCTGGCGGGAGTGGGGTTGGAGAGACCCAGTACTTC; CDR3 protein: CASSESGGSGVGETQYF
clone size: NA; D gene: NA; J gene: TRBJ2-7; V gene: TRBV6-5; CDR3 DNA: TGTGCCACCGCGACCGGGTTGACCTACGAGCAGTACTTC; CDR3 protein: CATATGLTYEQYF
clone size: few; D gene: NA; J gene: TRBJ1-1; V gene: TRBV2; CDR3 DNA: TGTGCCAGCAGCGAAGACACAGGGATTGAGGCTTTCTTT; CDR3 protein: CASSEDTGIEAFF
clone size: NA; D gene: TRBD2; J gene: TRBJ2-1; V gene: TRBV11-2; CDR3 DNA: TGTGCCAGCAGCCCTAGCGGGAGTGAGCAGTTCTTC; CDR3 protein: CASSPSGSEQFF
clone size: NA; D gene: TRBD2; J gene: TRBJ2-1; V gene: TRBV9; CDR3 DNA: TGTGCCAGCAGCGTAGTGAGTGGACTAGCCTTCCCAGATGAGCAGTTCTTC; CDR3 protein: CASSVVSGLAFPDEQFF
clone size: NA; D gene: TRBD2; J gene: TRBJ2-5; V gene: TRBV27; CDR3 DNA: TGTGCCAGCAGTGACGAGACTAGCGGGAAATTCGAGACCCAGTACTTC; CDR3 protein: CASSDETSGKFETQYF
clone size: NA; D gene: NA; J gene: TRBJ1-1; V gene: TRBV11-3; CDR3 DNA: TGTGCCAGCAGCTTGGCAGGGGTTGAAGCTTTCTTT; CDR3 protein: CASSLAGVEAFF
clone size: NA; D gene: NA; J gene: TRBJ1-5; V gene: TRBV15; CDR3 DNA: TGTGCCACCAGCAGAGAAATTAATCGCAGGGAGCATTTT; CDR3 protein: CATSREINRREHF
clone size: once; D gene: NA; J gene: TRBJ1-1; V gene: TRBV6-4; CDR3 DNA: TGTGCCAGCAGTGGACAGATAGGGACTGAAGCTTTCTTT; CDR3 protein: CASSGQIGTEAFF
clone size: once; D gene: TRBD1; J gene: TRBJ1-4; V gene: TRBV2; CDR3 DNA: TGTGCCAGCAGTTACCCGGACAGGGGTAGAGAACTGTTTTTT; CDR3 protein: CASSYPDRGRELFF
clone size: NA; D gene: NA; J gene: TRBJ2-5; V gene: TRBV24-1; CDR3 DNA: TGTGCCACCAGTGAGGCCGGGAACCAAGAGACCCAGTACTTC; CDR3 protein: CATSEAGNQETQYF
clone size: once; D gene: TRBD1; J gene: TRBJ2-3; V gene: TRBV24-1; CDR3 DNA: TGTGCCACCAGTGCAGGGGGCTACACAGATACGCAGTATTTT; CDR3 protein: CATSAGGYTDTQYF
clone size: NA; D gene: NA; J gene: TRBJ1-1; V gene: TRBV4-1; CDR3 DNA: TGCGCCAGCAGCCATGCGGACAGGAACACTGAAGCTTTCTTT; CDR3 protein: CASSHADRNTEAFF
clone size: NA; D gene: NA; J gene: TRBJ1-5; V gene: TRBV5-1; CDR3 DNA: TGCGCCAGCAGCTTGTGGGGGGAGGACCAGCCCCAGCATTTT; CDR3 protein: CASSLWGEDQPQHF
clone size: few; D gene: NA; J gene: TRBJ2-3; V gene: TRBV5-5; CDR3 DNA: TGTGCCAGCAGCTTAAGGTCCGCGGGGGATACGCAGTATTTT; CDR3 protein: CASSLRSAGDTQYF
clone size: NA; D gene: NA; J gene: TRBJ2-5; V gene: TRBV19; CDR3 DNA: TGTGCCAGTAGTACCATTCGGGCAGGGGAAGGAGAGACCCAGTACTTC; CDR3 protein: CASSTIRAGEGETQYF
clone size: NA; D gene: TRBD1; J gene: TRBJ2-7; V gene: TRBV2; CDR3 DNA: TGTGCCAGCAGAACCGGGACAGGGCGGGGTCGGAACGAGCAGTACTTC; CDR3 protein: CASRTGTGRGRNEQYF
clone size: once; D gene: TRBD2; J gene: TRBJ2-1; V gene: TRBV10-3; CDR3 DNA: TGTGCCATCAGTGAGGGGGCTAGCGGGAGCGATGAGCAGTTCTTC; CDR3 protein: CAISEGASGSDEQFF
clone size: NA; D gene: NA; J gene: TRBJ2-7; V gene: TRBV27; CDR3 DNA: TGTGCCAGCAGCCCAAGTACCGACCCCCGAAGGGGGGGCGAGCAGTACTTC; CDR3 protein: CASSPSTDPRRGGEQYF
clone size: once; D gene: NA; J gene: TRBJ2-3; V gene: TRBV27; CDR3 DNA: TGTGCCAGCAGCTGGAGGCCCCAGCGGGGCACAGATACGCAGTATTTT; CDR3 protein: CASSWRPQRGTDTQYF
clone size: NA; D gene: TRBD1; J gene: TRBJ2-1; V gene: TRBV28; CDR3 DNA: TGTGCCACCATTAGGTGGGGACAGGGGTACAATGAGCAGTTCTTC; CDR3 protein: CATIRWGQGYNEQFF
clone size: NA; D gene: NA; J gene: TRBJ1-6; V gene: TRBV2; CDR3 DNA: TGTGCCAGCAGTGAACAGGGGAATTCACCCCTCCACTTT; CDR3 protein: CASSEQGNSPLHF
clone size: NA; D gene: NA; J gene: TRBJ2-3; V gene: TRBV24-1; CDR3 DNA: TGTGCCACCAGTGACCCTGACGGGATGCCTGGCACAGATACGCAGTATTTT; CDR3 protein: CATSDPDGMPGTDTQYF
clone size: NA; D gene: NA; J gene: TRBJ1-1; V gene: TRBV25-1; CDR3 DNA: TGTGCCAGCAGTGAATCGTACAGGAGACACACTGAAGCTTTCTTT; CDR3 protein: CASSESYRRHTEAFF
clone size: NA; D gene: NA; J gene: TRBJ2-7; V gene: TRBV5-1; CDR3 DNA: TGCGCCAGCAGCTTGGGAGGGGGATCCCTCTACGAGCAGTACTTC; CDR3 protein: CASSLGGGSLYEQYF
clone size: NA; D gene: TRBD1; J gene: TRBJ2-7; V gene: TRBV27; CDR3 DNA: TGTGCCATCCGCTCGGGACAGGGGGGCCACGAGCAGTACTTC; CDR3 protein: CAIRSGQGGHEQYF
clone size: once; D gene: NA; J gene: TRBJ1-5; V gene: TRBV21-1; CDR3 DNA: TGTGCCAGCAGCAACTTAAGGGGGCAAGGGAGCAATCAGCCCCAGCATTTT; CDR3 protein: CASSNLRGQGSNQPQHF
clone size: NA; D gene: TRBD2; J gene: TRBJ2-3; V gene: TRBV5-4; CDR3 DNA: TGTGCCAGCAGCGGCCCGACTAGCGGGAGATCTGGAGATACGCAGTATTTT; CDR3 protein: CASSGPTSGRSGDTQYF